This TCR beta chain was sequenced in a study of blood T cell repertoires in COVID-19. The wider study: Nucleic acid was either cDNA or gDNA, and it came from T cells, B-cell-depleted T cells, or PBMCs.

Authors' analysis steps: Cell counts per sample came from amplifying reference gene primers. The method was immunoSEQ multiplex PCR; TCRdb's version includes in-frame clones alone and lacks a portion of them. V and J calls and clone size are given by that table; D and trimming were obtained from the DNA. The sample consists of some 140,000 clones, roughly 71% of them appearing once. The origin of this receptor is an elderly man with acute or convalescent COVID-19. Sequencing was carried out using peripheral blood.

CDR3 residues: CASSLVRGLNYGYTF. DNA for the CDR3: TGCGCCAGCAGCTTGGTCAGGGGGCTGAACTATGGCTACACCTTC. This chain connects TRBV5-1 to TRBJ1-2; 8 nucleotides agree with TRBD1. CDR3 length: 15 amino acids. Germline V lookup: CDR1 SGHRS, CDR2 YFSETQ. V shed 0 bases, J shed 2 bases, and the junction held 3 bases outside the gene matches.